This T cell receptor (beta chain) derives from a study of blood T cell repertoires in COVID-19. Across the study: The United States, Italy and Spain supplied acute and convalescent COVID-19 samples.

Germline CDR1 KGHSH, CDR2 LQKENI. This CDR3 is built from 13 residues. V trimming: 3 bases; J trimming: 7 bases; junction bases outside the gene matches: 4. Original processing methods: Reference gene primer amplification yielded estimated nucleated cell counts. Sequenced by immunoSEQ multiplex PCR; TCRdb stores in-frame clones only, minus some. D and trimming were read from the DNA, whereas the V and J calls and clone size are those reported in that table. The sample contains around 20,000 clones, roughly 87% of which appear only once. This chain connects TRBV18 to TRBJ2-7, with TRBD2 matching 9 bases. The sample taken for sequencing was peripheral blood. This clonotype was obtained from a human donor with active COVID-19. The donor label of this sample is uncertain. The CDR3 DNA follows: TGTGCCAGCTCACCTTTAGCGGGAGTTGAGCAGTACTTC. It yields the protein CASSPLAGVEQYF.